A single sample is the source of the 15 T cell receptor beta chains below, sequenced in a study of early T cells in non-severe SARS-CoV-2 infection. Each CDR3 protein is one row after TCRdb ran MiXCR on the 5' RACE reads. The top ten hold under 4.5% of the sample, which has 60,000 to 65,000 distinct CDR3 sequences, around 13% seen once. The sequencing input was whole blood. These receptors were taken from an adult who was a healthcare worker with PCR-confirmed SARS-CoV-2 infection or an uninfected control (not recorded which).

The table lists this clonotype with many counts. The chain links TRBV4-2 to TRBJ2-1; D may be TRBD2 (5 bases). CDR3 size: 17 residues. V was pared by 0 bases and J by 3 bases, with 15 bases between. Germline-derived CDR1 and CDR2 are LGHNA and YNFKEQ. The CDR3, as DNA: TGTGCCAGCAGCCAAGATGGGTTCGCTAGCAGCTACAATGAGCAGTTCTTC. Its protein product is CASSQDGFASSYNEQFF.

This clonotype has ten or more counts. The CDR3 DNA follows: TGTGCCATCAGTGAGAGGCAGGGATACAACGAGCAGTACTTC. It codes for CAISERQGYNEQYF. The chain uses TRBV10-3 and TRBJ2-7; TRBD1 is a possible D gene (5 bases). Germline V lookup: CDR1 ENHRY, CDR2 SYGVKD. The V end was cut by 2 bases, the J end by 5 bases, with 13 bases between. The CDR3 runs to 14 residues.

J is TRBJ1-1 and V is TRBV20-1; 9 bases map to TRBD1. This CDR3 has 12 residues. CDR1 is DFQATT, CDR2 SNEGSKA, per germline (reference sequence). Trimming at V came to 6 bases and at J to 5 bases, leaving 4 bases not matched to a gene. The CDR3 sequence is CSARTGETEAFF. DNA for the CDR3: TGCAGTGCGAGGACAGGGGAAACTGAAGCTTTCTTT.

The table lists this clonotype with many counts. DNA for the CDR3: TGCGCCAGCAGCGCTGGACTCCGAAGCTCCTACAATGAGCAGTTCTTC. Translation gives CASSAGLRSSYNEQFF. The chain links TRBV5-1 to TRBJ2-1; D perhaps matches TRBD2 (5 bases). Germline-derived CDR1 and CDR2 are SGHRS and YFSETQ. CDR3 length equals 16 residues. Trimming shortened V by 4 bases and J by 0 bases, and 14 bases separated the two germline ends.

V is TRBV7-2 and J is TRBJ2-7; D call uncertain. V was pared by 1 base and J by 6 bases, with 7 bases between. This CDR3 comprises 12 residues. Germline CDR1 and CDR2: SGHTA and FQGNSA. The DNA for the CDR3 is TGTGCCAGCAGCTTAGTACGCGCCGAGCAGTACTTC. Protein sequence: CASSLVRAEQYF.

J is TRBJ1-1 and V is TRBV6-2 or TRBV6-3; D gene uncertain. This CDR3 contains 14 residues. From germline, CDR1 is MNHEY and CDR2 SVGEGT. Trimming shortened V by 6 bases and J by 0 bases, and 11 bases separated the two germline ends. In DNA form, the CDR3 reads TGTGCCAGCAGCCCCAGTGGGATGAACACTGAAGCTTTCTTT. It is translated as CASSPSGMNTEAFF.

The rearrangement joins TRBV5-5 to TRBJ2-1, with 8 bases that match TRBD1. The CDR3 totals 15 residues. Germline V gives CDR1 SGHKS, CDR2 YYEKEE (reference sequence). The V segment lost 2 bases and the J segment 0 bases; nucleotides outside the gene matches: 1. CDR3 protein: CASSFGQGSYNEQFF. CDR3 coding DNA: TGTGCCAGCAGCTTCGGACAGGGCTCCTACAATGAGCAGTTCTTC.

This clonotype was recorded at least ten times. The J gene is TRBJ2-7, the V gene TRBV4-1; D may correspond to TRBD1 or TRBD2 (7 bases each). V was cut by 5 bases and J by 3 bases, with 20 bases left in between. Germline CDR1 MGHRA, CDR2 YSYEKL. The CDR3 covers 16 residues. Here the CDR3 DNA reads TGCGCCAGCAGCGTAACCGATCAGGGGGGGTTCTACGAGCAGTACTTC. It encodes CASSVTDQGGFYEQYF.

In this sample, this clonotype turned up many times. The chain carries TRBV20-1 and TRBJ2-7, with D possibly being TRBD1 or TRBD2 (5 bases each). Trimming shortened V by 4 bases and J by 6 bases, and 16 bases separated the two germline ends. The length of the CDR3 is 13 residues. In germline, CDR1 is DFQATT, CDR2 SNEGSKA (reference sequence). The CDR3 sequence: CSAKADRGREQYF. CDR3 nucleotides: TGCAGTGCTAAAGCCGACAGAGGGCGCGAGCAGTACTTC.

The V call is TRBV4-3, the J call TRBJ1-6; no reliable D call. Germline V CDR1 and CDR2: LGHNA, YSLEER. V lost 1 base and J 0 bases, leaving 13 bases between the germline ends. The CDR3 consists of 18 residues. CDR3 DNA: TGCGCCAGCAGCCAAGGTTCCACAGCGAGCTCCTATAATTCACCCCTCCACTTT. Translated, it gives CASSQGSTASSYNSPLHF.

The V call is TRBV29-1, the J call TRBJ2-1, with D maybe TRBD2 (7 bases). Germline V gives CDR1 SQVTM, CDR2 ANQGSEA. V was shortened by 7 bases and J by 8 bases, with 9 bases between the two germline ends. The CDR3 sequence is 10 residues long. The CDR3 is CSAGGDEQFF. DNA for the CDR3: TGCAGCGCGGGGGGCGATGAGCAGTTCTTC.

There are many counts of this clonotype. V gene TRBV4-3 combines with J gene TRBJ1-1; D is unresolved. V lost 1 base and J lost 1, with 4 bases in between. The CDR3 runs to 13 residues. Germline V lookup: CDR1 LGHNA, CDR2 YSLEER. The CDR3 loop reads CASSQARNTEAFF. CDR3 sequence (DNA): TGCGCCAGCAGCCAAGCACGGAACACTGAAGCTTTCTTT.

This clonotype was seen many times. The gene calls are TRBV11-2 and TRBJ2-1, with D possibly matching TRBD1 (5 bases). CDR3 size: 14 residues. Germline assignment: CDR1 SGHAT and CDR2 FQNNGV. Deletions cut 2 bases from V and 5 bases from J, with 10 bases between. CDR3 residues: CASSLLQGHNEQFF. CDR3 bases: TGTGCCAGCAGCTTATTGCAGGGCCACAATGAGCAGTTCTTC.

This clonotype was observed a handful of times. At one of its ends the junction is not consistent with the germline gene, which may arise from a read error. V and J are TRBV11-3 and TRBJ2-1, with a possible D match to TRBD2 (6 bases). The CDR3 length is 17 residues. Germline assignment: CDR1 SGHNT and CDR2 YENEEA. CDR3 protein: CASSLGRREIQQNGQFF. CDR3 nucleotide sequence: TGTGCCAGCAGCTTAGGCCGACGGGAGATTCAACAGAATGGGCAGTTCTTC.

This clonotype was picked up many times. CDR3 nucleotide sequence: TGTGCCAGCATTTCCGGGACAGGTCATAATTCACCCCTCCACTTT. It specifies CASISGTGHNSPLHF. J is TRBJ1-6 and V is TRBV6-1, with 8 positions matching TRBD1. The V gene's germline CDR1 is MNHNS and CDR2 SASEGT. The CDR3 runs 15 residues. Germline trimming cut 7 bases from V and 5 bases from J; bases unmatched to any gene: 7.